The present TCR beta chain was sequenced within a study of T cell changes during pregnancy in multiple sclerosis. TCRdb's copy holds only in-frame clones and misses some; the assay was immunoSEQ multiplex PCR. Of approximately 90,000 clones in the sample, approximately 90% were seen once. Trimming took 5 bases from V and 0 from J; bases not matched to a gene: 6. The germline V gene has CDR1 LNHDA and CDR2 SQIVND (reference sequence). The CDR3 consists of 17 residues. Sample: peripheral blood, taken in the first trimester of pregnancy. The V call is TRBV19, the J call TRBJ2-3, with TRBD2 identical over 12 bases. This clonotype was obtained from a female donor with multiple sclerosis, enrolled in a pregnancy study. The CDR3, as DNA: TGTGCCAGTAGTCCCCGGACTAGCGGGACTAGCACAGATACGCAGTATTTT. It yields the protein CASSPRTSGTSTDTQYF.